This TCR beta chain was sequenced in a study of glioma-infiltrating T cells (dated by TCRdb to 2016 to 2017). Background on the whole study: TCR alpha- and beta-chain repertoires were sequenced from glioma tissue, non-neoplastic brain tissue and matched peripheral blood mononuclear cells. The paired cohort comprised three low-grade glioma patients, 8 or 9 primary glioblastoma patients and three non-glioma patients contributing non-neoplastic brain tissue. To measure how far tissue and blood T-cell populations diverged, each tissue-infiltrating repertoire was compared against the peripheral blood repertoire of the same patient.

What the authors observed across the whole study: Small numbers underpinned the group comparisons: several glioblastoma patients, three low-grade glioma patients and three non-neoplastic patients. Very few CDR3 sequences were shared between tissue and blood, attributed to high CDR3 diversity and limited sampling. In non-neoplastic patients, VJ-independent divergence between tissue and blood fell below expectation, whereas in all gliomas, and especially in low-grade gliomas, the divergence rose above expectation.

The iRepertoire nested amplicon-rescue multiplex PCR (arm-PCR) platform was used to amplify TCR alpha and beta CDR3 regions from RNA. For one-step reverse transcription and amplification, roughly 90-400 ng of tissue mRNA or PBMC total RNA was used as input. Following bead purification, Illumina adapters were added by a secondary multiplex PCR, and the libraries were gel-purified between 200 and 400 bp. Demultiplexing relied on internal 6-nucleotide barcodes carried by the libraries. Sequencing of the libraries was done on an Illumina MiSeq using 2x220 or 2x250 nucleotide paired-end reads. Concerning the study's data processing: Paired reads were merged using FLASH 1.2.11 and were aligned to the GRCh37 human genome using BWA-MEM, after which TRA and TRB reads were extracted. For V and J assignment, an IMGT-derived reference of cassette sequences and CDR3 motifs that included pseudogenes was used. Three-frame translation of reads was performed, and productive CDR3s were defined as those with a C...FGXG motif and no stop codons. Clonotypes were defined as unique combinations of V-J cassette pair and CDR3 amino acid sequence. Filtering of reads was based on Hamming distance, with the threshold set by the sequence error rate of each sample in mapped regions. TCRdb reworked the public reads: Q25 trimming with fastp, MiXCR clone assembly, productive beta chains retained. Rows merge per CDR3 protein into single entries with the most common DNA and genes. Here the V and J calls rest on TCRdb's processing, not on the authors' analysis. A total of about 89,000 distinct CDR3 sequences appear in this sample, about 23% of them only once. 6.7% of the sample goes to the ten largest clones.

This clonotype was counted at least ten times. What this receptor recognizes is not known. Base-call qualities are not available, and no considerably larger clone is one nucleotide away. CDR1 is given as DFQATT and CDR2 as SNEGSKA, both from the germline V gene (reference sequence). Relative to germline, V is 0 bases shorter and J is 6 bases shorter, with 20 bases between their ends. Including cysteine and phenylalanine, the CDR3 has 16 amino acids. The only DNA kept is the CDR3, 48 bases in frame from the first base. The clonotype comes from a human donor with low-grade glioma or glioblastoma, undergoing nonglioma brain surgery, or in good health (not recorded which). Sequenced input: glioma tissue, nonneoplastic brain tissue, or PBMCs (not recorded which). The V gene is TRBV20-1 and the J gene is TRBJ1-2; a tentative D call is TRBD1 (5 bases match). CDR3 protein: CSARDNIGGVLDGYTF. The sequenced DNA is TGCAGTGCTAGAGATAACATCGGGGGAGTTTTGGATGGCTACACCTTC.